A selection of T cell receptor beta chains follows, all from one sample in a study of shared T cell receptors in the human thymus. Some clones are missing from TCRdb's copy, which holds only in-frame ones; the method was immunoSEQ multiplex PCR. Counted here are approximately 490,000 clones, about 80% occurring once; the ten biggest clones make up around 0.013%. This same sample was also taken into another study, of human thymus T cells.

Sequences were obtained from thymocytes. These receptors were collected from a boy less than two years old with a congenital heart defect. The CDR3 runs from the conserved cysteine through the conserved F or W. The order of the fields is J gene, V gene, D gene, CDR3 protein. A D gene is named only where the DNA matches it firmly.

>TRBJ1-2|TRBV28|-
CASSSHGTFVGYTF
>TRBJ2-7|TRBV19|TRBD2
CASSKVREGSYEQYF
>-|TRBV28|-
CASSLKPYEQYF
>TRBJ2-1|TRBV15|TRBD2
CATSRWTSGYYNEQFF
>TRBJ2-5|TRBV5-4|TRBD2
CASSLDAREGETQYF
>TRBJ2-7|TRBV6-1|-
CASGTHSYYEQYF
>TRBJ1-4|TRBV5-1|-
CASSWRTVGAGEKLFF
>TRBJ2-5|TRBV11-2|TRBD2
CASSLVGAGPEETQYF
>TRBJ2-5|TRBV14|TRBD1
CASSPDRGGQETQYF
>TRBJ2-3|TRBV30|-
CAWDSGDCTDTQYF
>TRBJ1-2|TRBV20-1|-
CSARGDWGYTF
>TRBJ2-3|TRBV28|-
CASAWAGSTDTQYF
>TRBJ2-2|TRBV10-3|-
CAISESSGPTNTGELFF